The T cell receptor (beta chain) described here comes from a study of CD8+ T cells in alopecia areata. Those with alopecia areata gave lesional scalp punch biopsies and peripheral blood. Note on this clone: Its target is unknown.

Study findings and constraints: Higher clonality was seen in lesional scalp than in normal scalp, especially in alopecia totalis/universalis. The study also sequences resident alphabeta T cells of normal skin in scalp samples. Sharing of TCRs across patients appeared less clear than in mice, possibly for HLA-related reasons.

cDNA reverse transcribed from extracted RNA served as the sequencing template. Assay: immunoSEQ multiplex PCR; the TCRdb copy retains only in-frame clones and omits some. Among approximately 34,000 clones listed, 55% were seen once. The clonotype originates from a human donor with alopecia areata. Material for sequencing was NKG2D-high CD8+ T cells sorted from blood.

The CDR3 DNA is TGTGCCAGCAGCTTCGGGGAGTCAGGGATCCCCCACCAAGAGACCCAGTACTTC. Translation gives CASSFGESGIPHQETQYF. The chain joins TRBV5-4 to TRBJ2-5, with D possibly being TRBD1 or TRBD2 (5 bases each). With 2 bases removed from V and 0 bases from J, the gap between germline ends came to 20 bases. The CDR3 totals 18 residues. Per germline, CDR1 SGHNT and CDR2 YYREEE (reference sequence).